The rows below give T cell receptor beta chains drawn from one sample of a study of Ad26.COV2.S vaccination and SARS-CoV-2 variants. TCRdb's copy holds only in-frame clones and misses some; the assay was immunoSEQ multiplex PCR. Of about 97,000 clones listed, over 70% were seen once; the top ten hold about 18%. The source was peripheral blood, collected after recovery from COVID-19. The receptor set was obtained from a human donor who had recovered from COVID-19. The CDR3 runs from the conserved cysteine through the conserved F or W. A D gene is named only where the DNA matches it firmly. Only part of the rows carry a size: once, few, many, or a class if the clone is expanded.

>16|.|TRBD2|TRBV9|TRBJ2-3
CASSPLNAGGRDTQYF
TGTGCCAGCAGCCCCCTAAATGCGGGGGGGAGAGATACGCAGTATTTT
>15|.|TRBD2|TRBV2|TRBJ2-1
CASLGWLAGDDEQFF
TGTGCCAGCCTTGGGTGGCTAGCGGGGGATGATGAGCAGTTCTTC
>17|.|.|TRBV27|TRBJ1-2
CASSPIIQRSLYYGYTF
TGTGCCAGCAGTCCTATTATACAGCGGAGTCTCTACTATGGCTACACCTTC
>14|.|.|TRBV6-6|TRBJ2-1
CASTSGISYNEQFF
TGTGCCAGCACCAGCGGTATATCCTACAATGAGCAGTTCTTC
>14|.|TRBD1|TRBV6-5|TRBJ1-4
CASRPGQGPEKLFF
TGTGCCAGCAGGCCGGGACAGGGACCCGAAAAACTGTTTTTT
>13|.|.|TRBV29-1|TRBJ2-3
CSAGTGTTDTQYF
TGCAGCGCAGGGACTGGAACCACAGATACGCAGTATTTT
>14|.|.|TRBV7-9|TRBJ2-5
CASSSTTRQETQYF
TGTGCCAGCAGCTCGACCACCCGACAAGAGACCCAGTACTTC
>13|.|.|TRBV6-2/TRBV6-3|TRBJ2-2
CASSYSWTGELFF
TGTGCCAGCAGTTACTCGTGGACCGGGGAGCTGTTTTTT
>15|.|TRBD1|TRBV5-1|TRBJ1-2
CASSLAPGQDNGYTF
TGCGCCAGCAGCTTGGCCCCGGGACAGGACAATGGCTACACCTTC
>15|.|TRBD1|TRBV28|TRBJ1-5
CASSSSGGGNQPQHF
TGTGCCAGCAGTTCCTCAGGGGGTGGCAATCAGCCCCAGCATTTT
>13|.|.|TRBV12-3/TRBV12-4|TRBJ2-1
CAIQPDRHNEQFF
TGTGCCATCCAGCCCGACAGACACAATGAGCAGTTCTTC
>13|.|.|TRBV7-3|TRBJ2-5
CASSFAGDETQYF
TGTGCCAGCAGCTTCGCAGGTGATGAGACCCAGTACTTC
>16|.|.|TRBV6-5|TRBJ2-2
CASSYPPGSGTGELFF
TGTGCCAGCAGTTACCCCCCCGGGTCAGGCACCGGGGAGCTGTTTTTT
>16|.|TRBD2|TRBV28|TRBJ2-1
CASSLYNAGGYNEQFF
TGTGCCAGCAGTTTATATAACGCGGGGGGCTACAATGAGCAGTTCTTC
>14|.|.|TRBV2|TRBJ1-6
CASSEGSLDSPLHF
TGTGCCAGCAGTGAGGGGAGTCTGGATTCACCCCTCCACTTT
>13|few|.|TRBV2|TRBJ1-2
CASSDMGDYGYTF
TGTGCCAGCAGTGATATGGGGGACTATGGCTACACCTTC
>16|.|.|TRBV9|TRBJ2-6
CASSVTGSSGANVLTF
TGTGCCAGCAGCGTAACAGGGAGCTCTGGGGCCAACGTCCTGACTTTC
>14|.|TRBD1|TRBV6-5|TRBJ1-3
CASSGTEIGNTIYF
TGTGCCAGCAGCGGGACAGAAATTGGAAACACCATATATTTT
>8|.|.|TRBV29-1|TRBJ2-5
CSRGAQYF
TGCAGCCGCGGGGCCCAGTACTTC
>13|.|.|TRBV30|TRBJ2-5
CAWSVGIGETQYF
TGTGCCTGGAGTGTAGGGATTGGAGAGACCCAGTACTTC
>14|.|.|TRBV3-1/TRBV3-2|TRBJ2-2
CASEGLGGTGELFF
TGTGCCAGCGAGGGCCTAGGGGGGACCGGGGAGCTGTTTTTT
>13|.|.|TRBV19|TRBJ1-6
CASSVGRNSPLHF
TGTGCCAGTAGTGTTGGGAGGAATTCACCCCTCCACTTT
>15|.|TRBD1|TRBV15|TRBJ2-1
CATSRSDRGLNEQFF
TGTGCCACCAGCAGATCCGACAGGGGGCTCAATGAGCAGTTCTTC
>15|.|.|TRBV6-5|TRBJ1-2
CASRTGSRRPYGYTF
TGTGCCAGCAGAACAGGGAGCAGGCGCCCGTATGGCTACACCTTC
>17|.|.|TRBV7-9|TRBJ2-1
CASSSTLGGLSYNEQFF
TGTGCCAGCAGCTCTACTTTGGGGGGACTCTCCTACAATGAGCAGTTCTTC
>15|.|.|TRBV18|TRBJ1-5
CASSPPGGRNQPQHF
TGTGCCAGCTCACCCCCTGGGGGGCGTAATCAGCCCCAGCATTTT
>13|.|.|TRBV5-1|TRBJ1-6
CASTSSYNSPLHF
TGCGCCAGCACTAGCTCCTATAATTCACCCCTCCACTTT
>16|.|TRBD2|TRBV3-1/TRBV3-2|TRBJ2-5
CASSQDLAGGPGTQYF
TGTGCCAGCAGCCAAGACTTAGCGGGGGGGCCCGGTACCCAGTACTTC
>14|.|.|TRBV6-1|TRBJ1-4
CASSEQDRSEKLFF
TGTGCCAGCAGTGAACAGGATAGGAGTGAAAAACTGTTTTTT
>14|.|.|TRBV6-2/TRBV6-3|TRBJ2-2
CASSKHVNTGELFF
TGTGCCAGCAGCAAGCACGTTAACACCGGGGAGCTGTTTTTT
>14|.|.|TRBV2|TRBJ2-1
CASGGRGRSNEQFF
TGTGCCAGCGGTGGAAGGGGGAGGAGCAATGAGCAGTTCTTC
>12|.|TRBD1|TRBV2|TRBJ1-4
CGSQGDIGKLFF
TGTGGAAGTCAGGGGGATATCGGAAAACTGTTTTTT
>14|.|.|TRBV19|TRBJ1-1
CASSGRQENTEAFF
TGTGCCAGTAGTGGGCGGCAGGAGAACACTGAAGCTTTCTTT
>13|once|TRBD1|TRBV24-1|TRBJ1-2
CATSDPGQDGYTF
TGTGCCACCAGTGACCCCGGACAGGATGGCTACACCTTC
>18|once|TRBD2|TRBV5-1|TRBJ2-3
CASSRPSGGTPVTDTQYF
TGCGCCAGCAGCAGGCCTAGCGGGGGAACCCCCGTCACAGATACGCAGTATTTT
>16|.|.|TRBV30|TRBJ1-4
CAWSVGAGGTNEKLFF
TGTGCCTGGAGTGTAGGGGCGGGAGGGACTAATGAAAAACTGTTTTTT